These 9 T cell receptor beta chains were sequenced from one sample in a study of breast tumors, draining lymph nodes, adjacent tissues. The lymph nodes were axillary draining lymph nodes from breast cancer patients. One entry per CDR3 protein results from TCRdb running MiXCR on the multiplex PCR reads. The sample shows about 130,000 distinct CDR3 sequences, about 20% of them seen only once. Sequencing used axillary lymph node tissue. Receptors originate from a female donor with breast cancer. Some clones in this sample may be carry-over from other donors' samples.

In this sample, this clonotype turned up many times. The rearrangement joins TRBV5-1 to TRBJ1-5; D is possibly TRBD1 (5 bases). Looked up from germline, CDR1 is SGHRS and CDR2 is YFSETQ. The length of the CDR3 is 14 residues. V lost 4 bases to trimming and J lost 8 bases, with 16 bases between them. CDR3 bases: TGCGCCAGCAGCCTTTACGGGACGTCCGAGCCCCAGCATTTT. Its protein is CASSLYGTSEPQHF. The complete variable domain, with remaining parts taken from reference TRBV5-1 and TRBJ1-5, reads KAGVTQTPRYLIKTRGQQVTLSCSPISGHRSVSWYQQTPGQGLQFLFEYFSETQRNKGNFPGRFSGRQFSNSRSEMNVSTLELGDSALYLCASSLYGTSEPQHFGDGTRLSIL.

Turning to this clonotype: Being one base from a much bigger clone, this may be a read error. The rearrangement uses TRBV18 and TRBJ2-5; 7 nucleotides align to TRBD1. The CDR3 length is 14 residues. Per germline, CDR1 KGHSH and CDR2 LQKENI. CDR3 in amino acids: CASPPRTGKETQYF. The CDR3 region has the DNA TGTGCCAGCCCACCAAGGACAGGCAAAGAGACCCAGTACTTC.

This clonotype was found a few times. A much larger clone lies one base from this, so it may be a read error. This sequence joins TRBV7-3 and TRBJ2-3; TRBD2 matches at 10 bases. CDR1 and CDR2 from the germline V gene are SGHTA and FQGTGA. This CDR3 region has 16 residues. This CDR3 reads CASSLGAGGRTDTQCF. The CDR3 DNA reads TGTGCCAGCAGCTTAGGAGCGGGAGGGAGAACAGATACGCAGTGTTTT.

The table lists this clonotype with many counts. The V gene is TRBV18, the J gene TRBJ2-5; no reliable D call. Germline V gene lookup returns CDR1 KGHSH and CDR2 LQKENI. The CDR3 is made up of 13 amino acids. Trimming cost V 3 bases and J 1 base, with 6 bases left between them. The CDR3 is CASSPGIQETQYF. CDR3 DNA sequence: TGTGCCAGCTCACCGGGCATCCAAGAGACCCAGTACTTC.

In regard to this clonotype: A much larger clonotype is one base distant, so this may be a read error. The chain employs TRBV19 and TRBJ2-1, with 9 bases fitting TRBD2. The CDR3 is 14 residues long. The V gene's germline CDR1 is LNHDA and CDR2 SQIVND (reference sequence). The CDR3 coding sequence is TGTGCCAGTCGCGGGAGGGCCTCGTACAGTGAGCAGTTCTTC. Amino acid sequence: CASRGRASYSEQFF.

This clonotype was counted many times. V gene TRBV6-1 combines with J gene TRBJ2-3; 7 bases map to TRBD2. The CDR3 is made up of 14 amino acids. CDR1 is MNHNS, CDR2 SASEGT, per germline. J was trimmed by 4 bases and V by 6 bases; bases with no gene match: 7. As DNA, the CDR3 is TGTGCCAGCAGAACCACTAGCGTTGCAGATACGCAGTATTTT. It encodes CASRTTSVADTQYF.

This clonotype was counted at least ten times. The J gene is TRBJ2-1, the V gene TRBV11-2; no clear D gene. This CDR3 comprises 14 residues. Germline CDR1 is SGHAT and CDR2 is FQNNGV. V dropped 5 bases and J dropped 10 bases, with 18 bases sitting between them. CDR3 coding DNA: TGTGCCAGCAGCGCCCGACGTTATCGGCCAGAGCAGTTCTTC. Translated, it gives CASSARRYRPEQFF.

At least ten counts were recorded for this clonotype. The chain uses TRBV11-2 and TRBJ2-7; possible D gene TRBD1, 5 bases. CDR1 is SGHAT, CDR2 FQNNGV, per germline. This CDR3 region has 13 residues. The germline V and J ends were trimmed by 4 bases and 4 bases, with 11 bases remaining between them. The CDR3 DNA follows: TGTGCCAGCAGCTCCCTAGGGGTGTACGAGCAGTACTTC. Translation: CASSSLGVYEQYF. Filled out from reference TRBV11-2 and TRBJ2-7, the complete variable domain reads EAGVAQSPRYKIIEKRQSVAFWCNPISGHATLYWYQQILGQGPKLLIQFQNNGVVDDSQLPKDRFSAERLKGVDSTLKIQPAKLEDSAVYLCASSSLGVYEQYFGPGTRLTVT.

In regard to this clonotype: One end of the junction is discordant with germline, which a read error may explain. J is TRBJ1-3 and V is TRBV2, with D possibly being TRBD1 (5 bases). This CDR3 spans 14 amino acids. Germline V gene data show CDR1 as SNHLY and CDR2 as FYNNEI. The CDR3 DNA reads TGTGCCAGCAGTTACCGGGGCTCTGGAAACGCCATATATTTT. Translating it yields CASSYRGSGNAIYF.